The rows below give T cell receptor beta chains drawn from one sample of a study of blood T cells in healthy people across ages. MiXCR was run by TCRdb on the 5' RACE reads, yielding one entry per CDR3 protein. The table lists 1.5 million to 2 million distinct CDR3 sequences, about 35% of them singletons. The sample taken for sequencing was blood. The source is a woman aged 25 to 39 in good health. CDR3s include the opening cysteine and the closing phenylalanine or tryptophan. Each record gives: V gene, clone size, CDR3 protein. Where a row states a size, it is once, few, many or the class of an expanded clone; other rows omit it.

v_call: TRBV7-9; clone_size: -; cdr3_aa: CASSHRQGQFNNEQFF
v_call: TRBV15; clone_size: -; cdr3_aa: CATSRDGDYEQYF
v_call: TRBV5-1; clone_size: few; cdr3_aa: CASRLSYTGHNEQFF
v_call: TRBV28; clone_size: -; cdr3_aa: CASSAMGQGPAQPQHF
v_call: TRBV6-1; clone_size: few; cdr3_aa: CASRNLQGSYEQYF
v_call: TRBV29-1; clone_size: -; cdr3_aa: CSVGERLNTEAFF
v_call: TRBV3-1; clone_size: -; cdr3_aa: CASSQVGTENEKLFF
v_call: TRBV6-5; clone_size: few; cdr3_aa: CASSPWTSGGYYEQYF
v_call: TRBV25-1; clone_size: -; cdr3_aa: CASSASSNQPQHF
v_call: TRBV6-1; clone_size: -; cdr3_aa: CASSEARTVRAFF
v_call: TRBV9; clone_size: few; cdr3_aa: CASASVAARGQETQYF
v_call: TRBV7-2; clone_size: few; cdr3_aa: CASSLGTGSTPYF
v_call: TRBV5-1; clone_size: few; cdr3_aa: CASSRDAGGNQPQHF
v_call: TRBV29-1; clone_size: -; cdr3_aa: CSVEVSGGEFTGELFF
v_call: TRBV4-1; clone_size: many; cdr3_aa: CASSPFLDSNQPQHF
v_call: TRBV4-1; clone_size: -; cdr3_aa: CASSQGGGYNQPQHF
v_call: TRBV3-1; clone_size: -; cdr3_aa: CASSRPTVGTSYNEQFF
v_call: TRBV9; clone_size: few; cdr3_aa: CASSVRDSATNEKLFF
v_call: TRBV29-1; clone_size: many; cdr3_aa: CSVDPTGSRNTEAFF
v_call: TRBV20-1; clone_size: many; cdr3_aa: CSARRGPSTDTQYF
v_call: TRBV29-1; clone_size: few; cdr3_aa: CSVEERRTEAFF
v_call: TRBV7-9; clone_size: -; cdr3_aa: CASSFVLTSGRYNEQYF
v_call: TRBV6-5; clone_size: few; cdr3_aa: CASSGENTDTQYF
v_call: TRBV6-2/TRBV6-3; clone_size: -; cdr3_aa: CASSYDDTGELFF
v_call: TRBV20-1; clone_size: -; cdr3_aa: CSAREIRRDTLYF
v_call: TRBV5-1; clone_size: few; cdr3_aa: CASSPPSGSMGTDTQYF
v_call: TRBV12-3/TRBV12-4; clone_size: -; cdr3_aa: CAGSFLRFNEKLFF
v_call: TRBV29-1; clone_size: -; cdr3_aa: CSVQGTTDTQYF